A single sample gave rise to the 9 T cell receptor beta chains below, sequenced in a study of blood T cell repertoires in COVID-19. The table came from immunoSEQ multiplex PCR; TCRdb's copy has only in-frame clones and leaves some out. The sample contains nearly 200,000 clones, roughly 81% of which appear only once. Material: peripheral blood. These receptors all come from a woman between 70 and 85 years old with active or convalescent COVID-19.

The chain employs TRBV19 and TRBJ2-3; TRBD1 might be the D (6 bases). This CDR3 comprises 10 residues. Germline V CDR1 and CDR2: LNHDA, SQIVND (reference sequence). Trimming took 8 bases from V and 10 from J, leaving 10 bases between them. The CDR3 is CASGQRPQYF. The CDR3 DNA reads TGTGCCAGTGGACAGCGCCCGCAGTATTTT.

The rearrangement uses TRBV6-6 and TRBJ2-5; D remains unclear. The CDR3 spans 11 residues. V was trimmed by 1 base and J by 7 bases, leaving 4 bases between them. The germline V gene has CDR1 MNHNY and CDR2 SVGAGI (reference sequence). CDR3 sequence: CASSYYGTQYF. In DNA, the CDR3 is TGTGCCAGCAGTTACTACGGGACCCAGTACTTC.

This sequence joins TRBV2 and TRBJ1-5; a possible D gene is TRBD1 (6 bases). The V gene's germline CDR1 is SNHLY and CDR2 FYNNEI. The CDR3 is made up of 14 amino acids. Trimming pared 8 bases from V and 3 bases from J, leaving 14 bases between. This CDR3 is CASQKTGYNQPQHF. The CDR3 DNA reads TGTGCCAGCCAAAAGACAGGATACAATCAGCCCCAGCATTTT.

This clone was detected only once. The identical CDR3 is also encoded by other nucleotide sequences in the sample. The rearrangement joins TRBV30 to TRBJ1-1; D gene uncertain. Germline CDR1 is GTSNPN and CDR2 is SVGIG (reference sequence). Trimming took off 0 bases at V and 2 bases at J, with 7 bases between the two ends. The CDR3 has 13 residues. The CDR3 is CAWSVTANTEAFF. CDR3 coding DNA: TGTGCCTGGAGTGTAACAGCTAACACTGAAGCTTTCTTT.

V gene TRBV5-1 combines with J gene TRBJ1-2; perhaps TRBD1 as D (5 bases). Deletions cut 0 bases from V and 4 bases from J, with 7 bases between. Per the germline V gene, CDR1 is SGHRS and CDR2 is YFSETQ. This CDR3 contains 13 residues. CDR3 residues: CASSLGQLYGYTF. The CDR3 DNA follows: TGCGCCAGCAGCTTGGGACAGCTCTATGGCTACACCTTC.

The rearrangement links TRBV5-1 to TRBJ2-3; 7 bases map to TRBD2. CDR3 length equals 14 residues. Germline CDR1 is SGHRS and CDR2 is YFSETQ. The J segment lost 2 bases and the V segment lost 3 bases, leaving 3 bases of the junction unmatched. The CDR3 DNA follows: TGCGCCAGCAGCTACGGGACTAACACAGATACGCAGTATTTT. Translating gives CASSYGTNTDTQYF.

The rearrangement joins TRBV5-4 to TRBJ2-3; perhaps TRBD1 as D (5 bases). The germline V gene has CDR1 SGHNT and CDR2 YYREEE (reference sequence). The CDR3 is 15 amino acids. Trimming took off 0 bases at V and 3 bases at J, with 11 bases between the two ends. The CDR3 coding sequence is TGTGCCAGCAGCTTGGATGGCAGGGATACAGATACGCAGTATTTT. This translates into CASSLDGRDTDTQYF.

The V gene is TRBV6-5, the J gene TRBJ1-2, with D perhaps TRBD1 (6 bases). CDR3 size: 13 residues. The germline V gene has CDR1 MNHEY and CDR2 SVGAGI. The V end was cut by 11 bases, the J end by 5 bases, with 18 bases between. CDR3 region: CAGGERGAYGYTF. The CDR3 DNA reads as TGTGCCGGCGGAGAACGGGGGGCATATGGCTACACCTTC.

The sample holds a few counts of this clone. The rearrangement joins TRBV4-1 to TRBJ1-4; D gene uncertain. The ends were cut back, 1 base at V and 0 bases at J, with 15 bases in the middle. CDR3 size: 18 residues. From germline, CDR1 is MGHRA and CDR2 YSYEKL. The CDR3: CASSQVYGEVATNEKLFF. In nucleotides, the CDR3 is TGCGCCAGCAGCCAAGTATACGGGGAGGTTGCAACTAATGAAAAACTGTTTTTT.